One and the same sample provided the 13 T cell receptor beta chains below, sequenced in a study of cytomegalovirus exposure and HLA in healthy donors. Primers: 60 Vbeta forward and 13 Jbeta reverse. Using immunoSEQ multiplex PCR, the repertoire was profiled, and TCRdb retains in-frame clones only, with some absent. This table has more than 150,000 clones, 82% appearing once. The sequencing sample was made of PBMCs. These receptors all come from a man aged 35-49 years in good health and CMV-seronegative.

V and J are TRBV7-2 and TRBJ2-1; TRBD2 is a possible D gene (7 bases). Germline V lookup: CDR1 SGHTA, CDR2 FQGNSA. V was pared by 8 bases and J by 9 bases, with 17 bases between. The CDR3 has 13 amino acids. CDR3 amino acids: CASGGLRGGEQFF. CDR3 in DNA: TGTGCCAGCGGGGGACTTAGGGGGGGTGAGCAGTTCTTC. The variable domain in full, with the rest retrieved from reference TRBV7-2 and TRBJ2-1, is GAGVSQSPSNKVTEKGKDVELRCDPISGHTALYWYRQSLGQGLEFLIYFQGNSAPDKSGLPSDRFSAERTGGSVSTLTIQRTQQEDSAVYLCASGGLRGGEQFFGPGTRLTVL.

The genes are TRBV6-5 and TRBJ1-4, with D unresolved. The CDR3 has 14 amino acids. V lost 6 bases to trimming and J lost 5 bases, with 13 bases between them. Germline V CDR1 and CDR2: MNHEY, SVGAGI. The CDR3 reads CASSPGRENEKLFF. The CDR3 DNA reads as TGTGCCAGCAGCCCTGGACGGGAAAATGAAAAACTGTTTTTT.

The sample holds a few counts of this clone. The chain employs TRBV19 and TRBJ2-3, with D tentatively TRBD2 (6 bases). This CDR3 has 15 residues. Germline CDR1 is LNHDA and CDR2 is SQIVND (reference sequence). The ends were cut back, 7 bases at V and 4 bases at J, with 18 bases in the middle. CDR3 residues: CASTPGLRSADTQYF. The CDR3 DNA sequence: TGTGCCAGTACCCCCGGACTACGGTCGGCAGATACGCAGTATTTT.

This clone was seen just once. The chain links TRBV7-2 to TRBJ1-4, with D uncertain. The CDR3 is 14 amino acids. V lost 0 bases and J lost 10, with 12 bases in between. The V gene's germline CDR1 is SGHTA and CDR2 FQGNSA. CDR3 in amino acids: CASSLAQISGKLFF. Here the CDR3 DNA reads TGTGCCAGCAGCTTAGCCCAGATATCGGGAAAACTGTTTTTT.

The chain joins TRBV11-2 to TRBJ2-7; tentative D call: TRBD2 (6 bases). Trimming left V 5 bases short and J 2 bases short, with 16 bases between. Germline values: CDR1 SGHAT, CDR2 FQNNGV. The CDR3 consists of 15 residues. In DNA form, the CDR3 reads TGTGCCAGCAGCCCGTGGGGGGTGTTACCCTACGAGCAGTACTTC. Protein product: CASSPWGVLPYEQYF.

V gene TRBV7-2 combines with J gene TRBJ2-2, with D unclear. Germline V gives CDR1 SGHTA, CDR2 FQGNSA. This CDR3 comprises 16 residues. Trimming stripped 3 bases from V and 0 bases from J, with 11 bases between. The CDR3 protein is CASSFLPLANTGELFF. The CDR3 DNA follows: TGTGCCAGCAGCTTTCTCCCCTTAGCGAACACCGGGGAGCTGTTTTTT.

In nucleotides, the CDR3 is TGTGCCAGTAGACAGACAGGCAACTCTGGAAACACCATATATTTT. It translates to CASRQTGNSGNTIYF. The chain is built from TRBV27 and TRBJ1-3, with a weak D call TRBD1 (6 bases). Germline CDR1 reads MNHEY; CDR2 reads SMNVEV (reference sequence). With 9 bases removed from V and 0 bases from J, the gap between germline ends came to 15 bases. The CDR3 spans 15 residues.

The gene calls are TRBV19 and TRBJ2-5; 7 nucleotides match TRBD2. Germline V gene sequence: CDR1 LNHDA, CDR2 SQIVND (reference sequence). The J segment lost 3 bases and the V segment lost 8 bases, leaving 6 bases of the junction unmatched. The CDR3 loop spans 13 amino acids. As DNA, the CDR3 is TGTGCCAGTTCAGCCAGCGGGGAAGAGACCCAGTACTTC. Amino acids: CASSASGEETQYF.

The gene calls are TRBV28 and TRBJ2-5, with 9 bases fitting TRBD2. Near its end, the DNA agrees better with TRBJ2-7, so the J call may be wrong. This CDR3 is built from 15 residues. Germline assignment: CDR1 MDHEN and CDR2 SYDVKM. This CDR3 reads CASSLYAGGRYEQYF. CDR3 in DNA: TGTGCCAGCAGTTTATATGCGGGAGGGCGGTACGAGCAGTACTTC.

This clone was counted once. The chain uses TRBV7-3 and TRBJ2-7; D is possibly TRBD2 (6 bases). Trimming took off 5 bases at V and 0 bases at J, with 11 bases between the two ends. Germline-derived CDR1 and CDR2 are SGHTA and FQGTGA. The CDR3 runs 14 residues. The CDR3 here is CASSPNGSSYEQYF. CDR3 DNA sequence: TGTGCCAGCAGCCCAAACGGGAGCTCCTACGAGCAGTACTTC.

V is TRBV28 and J is TRBJ1-4; D perhaps matches TRBD1 (5 bases). V lost 4 bases and J 2 bases, leaving 8 bases between the germline ends. Germline-derived CDR1 and CDR2 are MDHEN and SYDVKM. The CDR3 sequence is 14 residues long. CDR3 coding DNA: TGTGCCAGCAGTTCGCGACAGACTAATGAAAAACTGTTTTTT. Its translation: CASSSRQTNEKLFF.

This chain links TRBV28 with TRBJ2-3; D may be TRBD1 (5 bases). This CDR3 contains 13 residues. Germline CDR1 MDHEN, CDR2 SYDVKM. V lost 6 bases and J lost 4, with 11 bases in between. CDR3 bases: TGTGCCAGCAGCCCTGGGGCAGCAGATACGCAGTATTTT. As protein: CASSPGAADTQYF. The full variable domain, its missing parts supplied by reference TRBV28 and TRBJ2-3, is DVKVTQSSRYLVKRTGEKVFLECVQDMDHENMFWYRQDPGLGLRLIYFSYDVKMKEKGDIPEGYSVSREKKERFSLILESASTNQTSMYLCASSPGAADTQYFGPGTRLTVL.

J is TRBJ1-1 and V is TRBV4-2; a possible D gene is TRBD1 (5 bases). Germline CDR1 and CDR2: LGHNA and YNFKEQ. With 4 bases removed from V and 3 bases from J, the gap between germline ends came to 12 bases. There are 14 residues in the CDR3. The CDR3 DNA follows: TGTGCCAGCAGCCCTCAGGCGGGGGACACTGAAGCTTTCTTT. Its translation is CASSPQAGDTEAFF.